This TCR beta chain stems from a study of identical twins. Template switching added a universal primer site; cDNA carried unique molecular identifiers. TCRdb reanalysed the 5' RACE reads using MiXCR and keeps one entry per CDR3 protein. The table includes 750,000 to 950,000 distinct CDR3 sequences, around 12% detected once. CDR3 length equals 11 residues. The V gene lost 4 bases and the J gene lost 9 bases, with 7 bases spanning the gap. Germline CDR1 reads SGHDN; CDR2 reads FVKESK. The sample was also reused in another study, on yellow fever vaccine responses in identical twins. This second study says: Reportedly, the T cell response mounted by twins to vaccine seemed partly convergent, partly personalized.

The sample consisted of PBMCs. The sequence derives from a young woman in good health. The chain combines TRBV14 with TRBJ2-1; no clear D gene. The CDR3 loop reads CASSLESEQFF. The CDR3 region has the DNA TGTGCCAGCAGCCTAGAGTCTGAGCAGTTCTTC.